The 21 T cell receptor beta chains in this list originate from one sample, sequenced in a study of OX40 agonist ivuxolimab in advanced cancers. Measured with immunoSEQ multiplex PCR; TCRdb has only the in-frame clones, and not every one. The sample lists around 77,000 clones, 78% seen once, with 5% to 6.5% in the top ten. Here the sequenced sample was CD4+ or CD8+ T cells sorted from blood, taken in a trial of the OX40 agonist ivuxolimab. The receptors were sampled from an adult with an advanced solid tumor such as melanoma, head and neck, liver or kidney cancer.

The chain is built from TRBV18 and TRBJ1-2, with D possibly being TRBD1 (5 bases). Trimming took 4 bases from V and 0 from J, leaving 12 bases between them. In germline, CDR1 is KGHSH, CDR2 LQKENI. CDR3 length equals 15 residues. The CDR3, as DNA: TGTGCCAGCTCACTAATACAGGCATCTAACTATGGCTACACCTTC. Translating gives CASSLIQASNYGYTF.

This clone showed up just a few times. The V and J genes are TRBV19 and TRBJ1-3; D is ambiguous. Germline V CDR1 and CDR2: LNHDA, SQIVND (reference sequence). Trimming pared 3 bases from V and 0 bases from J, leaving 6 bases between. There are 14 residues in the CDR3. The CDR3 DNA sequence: TGTGCCAGTAGTATGGGTCTCTCTGGAAACACCATATATTTT. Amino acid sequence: CASSMGLSGNTIYF.

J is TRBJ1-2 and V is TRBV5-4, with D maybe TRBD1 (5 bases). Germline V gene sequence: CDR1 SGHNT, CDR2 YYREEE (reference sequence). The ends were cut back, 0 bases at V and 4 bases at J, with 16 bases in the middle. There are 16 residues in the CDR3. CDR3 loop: CASSLADRGSGYGYTF. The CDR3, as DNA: TGTGCCAGCAGCTTGGCCGATCGGGGGTCGGGCTATGGCTACACCTTC.

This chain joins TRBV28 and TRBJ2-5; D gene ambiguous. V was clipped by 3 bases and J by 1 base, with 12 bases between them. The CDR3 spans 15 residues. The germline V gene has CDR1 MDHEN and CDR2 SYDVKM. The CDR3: CASSFMRTGQETQYF. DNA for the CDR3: TGTGCCAGCAGTTTTATGAGGACGGGCCAAGAGACCCAGTACTTC.

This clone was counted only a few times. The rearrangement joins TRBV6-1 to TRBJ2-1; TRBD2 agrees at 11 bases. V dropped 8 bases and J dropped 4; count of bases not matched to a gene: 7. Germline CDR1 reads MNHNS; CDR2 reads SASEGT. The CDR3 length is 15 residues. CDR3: CASLPGTSGYNEQFF. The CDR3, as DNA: TGTGCCAGCCTGCCCGGGACTAGCGGTTACAATGAGCAGTTCTTC.

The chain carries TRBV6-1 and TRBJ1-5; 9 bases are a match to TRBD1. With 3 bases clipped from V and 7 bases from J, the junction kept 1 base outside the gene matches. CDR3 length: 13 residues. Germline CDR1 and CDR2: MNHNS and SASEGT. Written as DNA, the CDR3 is TGTGCCAGCAGTGAGGACAGGGGACAGCCCCAGCATTTT. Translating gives CASSEDRGQPQHF.

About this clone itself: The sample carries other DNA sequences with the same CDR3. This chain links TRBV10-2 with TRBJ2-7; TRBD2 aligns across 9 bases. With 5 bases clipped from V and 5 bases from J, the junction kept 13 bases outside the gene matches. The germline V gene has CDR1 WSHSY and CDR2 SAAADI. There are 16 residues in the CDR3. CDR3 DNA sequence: TGCGCCAGCAGTCCTACGGCGGGAGGGCCCTGGAACGAGCAGTACTTC. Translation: CASSPTAGGPWNEQYF.

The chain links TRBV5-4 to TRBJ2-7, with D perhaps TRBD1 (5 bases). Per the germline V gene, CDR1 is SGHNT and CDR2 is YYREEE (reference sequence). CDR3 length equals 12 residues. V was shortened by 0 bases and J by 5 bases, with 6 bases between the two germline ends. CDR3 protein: CASSLEGDEQYF. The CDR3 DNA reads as TGTGCCAGCAGCTTGGAAGGGGACGAGCAGTACTTC.

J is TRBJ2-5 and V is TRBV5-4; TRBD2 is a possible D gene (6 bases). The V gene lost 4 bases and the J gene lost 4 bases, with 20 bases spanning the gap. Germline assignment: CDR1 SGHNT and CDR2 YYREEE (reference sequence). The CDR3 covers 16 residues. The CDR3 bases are TGTGCCAGCAGCCCTTTTAGTGGGAGGAACGGAGAGACCCAGTACTTC. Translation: CASSPFSGRNGETQYF.

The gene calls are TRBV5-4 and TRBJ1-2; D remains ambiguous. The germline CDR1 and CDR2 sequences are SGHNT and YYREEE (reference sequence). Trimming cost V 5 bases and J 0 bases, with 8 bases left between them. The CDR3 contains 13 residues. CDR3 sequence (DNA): TGTGCCAGCAGGATTAGGCCTAACTATGGCTACACCTTC. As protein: CASRIRPNYGYTF.

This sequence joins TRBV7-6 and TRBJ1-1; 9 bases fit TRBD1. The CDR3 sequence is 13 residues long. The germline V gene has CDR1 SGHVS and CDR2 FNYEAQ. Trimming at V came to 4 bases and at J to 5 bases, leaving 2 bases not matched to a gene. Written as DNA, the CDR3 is TGTGCCAGCAGCTCGGGACAGGGAACTGAAGCTTTCTTT. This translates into CASSSGQGTEAFF.

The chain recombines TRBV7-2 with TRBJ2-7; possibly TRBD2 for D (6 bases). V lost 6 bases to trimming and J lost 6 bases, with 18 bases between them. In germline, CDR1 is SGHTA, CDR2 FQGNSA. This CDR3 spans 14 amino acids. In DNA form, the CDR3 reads TGTGCCAGCAGACCTGCGGGACGGGGTTCCGAGCAGTACTTC. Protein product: CASRPAGRGSEQYF.

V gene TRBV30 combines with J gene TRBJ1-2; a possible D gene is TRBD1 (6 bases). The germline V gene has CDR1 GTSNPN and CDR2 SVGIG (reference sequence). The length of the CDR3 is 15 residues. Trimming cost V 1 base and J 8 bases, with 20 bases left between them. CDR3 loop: CAWSARRGGLGGYTF. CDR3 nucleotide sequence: TGTGCCTGGAGTGCCCGTAGGGGGGGTTTGGGCGGCTACACCTTC.

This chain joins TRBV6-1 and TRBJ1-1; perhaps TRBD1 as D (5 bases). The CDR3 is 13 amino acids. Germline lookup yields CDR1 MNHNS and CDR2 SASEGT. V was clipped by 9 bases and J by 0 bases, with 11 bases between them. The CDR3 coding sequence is TGTGCCAGTATTAGGGGAATGAACACTGAAGCTTTCTTT. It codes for CASIRGMNTEAFF.

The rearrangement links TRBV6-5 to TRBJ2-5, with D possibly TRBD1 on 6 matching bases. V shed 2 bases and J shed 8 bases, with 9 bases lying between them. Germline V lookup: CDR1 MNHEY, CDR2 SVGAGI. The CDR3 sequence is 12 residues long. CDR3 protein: CASSYLRGTQYF. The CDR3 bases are TGTGCCAGCAGTTACCTCAGGGGTACCCAGTACTTC.

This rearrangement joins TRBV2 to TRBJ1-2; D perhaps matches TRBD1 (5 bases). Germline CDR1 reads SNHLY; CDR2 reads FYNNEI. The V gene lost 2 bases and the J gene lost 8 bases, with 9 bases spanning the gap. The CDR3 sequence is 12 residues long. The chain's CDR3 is CASSESWGGYTF. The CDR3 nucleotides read TGTGCCAGCAGTGAATCATGGGGCGGCTACACCTTC.

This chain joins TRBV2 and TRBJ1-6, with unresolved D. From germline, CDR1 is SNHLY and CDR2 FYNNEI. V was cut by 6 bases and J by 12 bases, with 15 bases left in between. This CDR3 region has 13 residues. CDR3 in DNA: TGTGCCAGCAGGGGCCCATGGAGGGAACCCCTCCACTTT. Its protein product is CASRGPWREPLHF.

The DNA for the CDR3 is TGTGCCAGCAGCTTCCATCCGGTTACCGGGGAGCTGTTTTTT. This gives the protein CASSFHPVTGELFF. The chain is built from TRBV5-5 and TRBJ2-2, with D unclear. The germline gives CDR1 SGHKS, CDR2 YYEKEE (reference sequence). The CDR3 has 14 amino acids. V was shortened by 2 bases and J by 5 bases, with 10 bases between the two germline ends. The variable domain in full, completed from reference TRBV5-5 and TRBJ2-2, reads DAGVTQSPTHLIKTRGQQVTLRCSPISGHKSVSWYQQVLGQGPQFIFQYYEKEERGRGNFPDRFSARQFPNYSSELNVNALLLGDSALYLCASSFHPVTGELFFGEGSRLTVL.

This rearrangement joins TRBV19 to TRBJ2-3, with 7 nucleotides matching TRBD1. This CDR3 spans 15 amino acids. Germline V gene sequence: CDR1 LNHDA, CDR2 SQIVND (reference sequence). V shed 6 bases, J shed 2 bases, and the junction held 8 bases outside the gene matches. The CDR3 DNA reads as TGTGCCAGTAGAGCCCACAGGGGTTCCACAGATACGCAGTATTTT. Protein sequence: CASRAHRGSTDTQYF. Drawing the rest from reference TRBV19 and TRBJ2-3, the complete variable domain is DGGITQSPKYLFRKEGQNVTLSCEQNLNHDAMYWYRQDPGQGLRLIYYSQIVNDFQKGDIAEGYSVSREKKESFPLTVTSAQKNPTAFYLCASRAHRGSTDTQYFGPGTRLTVL.

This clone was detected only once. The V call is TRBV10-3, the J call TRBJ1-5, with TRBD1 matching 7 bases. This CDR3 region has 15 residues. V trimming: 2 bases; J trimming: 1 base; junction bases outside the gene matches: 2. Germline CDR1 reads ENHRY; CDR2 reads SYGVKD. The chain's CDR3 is CAISETGASNQPQHF. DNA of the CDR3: TGTGCCATCAGTGAGACAGGGGCGAGCAATCAGCCCCAGCATTTT.

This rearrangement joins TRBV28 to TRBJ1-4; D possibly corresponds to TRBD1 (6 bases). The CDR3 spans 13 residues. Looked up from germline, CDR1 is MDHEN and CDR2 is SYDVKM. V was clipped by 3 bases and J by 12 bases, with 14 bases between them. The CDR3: CASSFTVGGQLFF. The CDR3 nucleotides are TGTGCCAGCAGTTTTACTGTAGGGGGTCAACTGTTTTTT.